The 15 T cell receptor beta chains listed next were all sequenced from one sample in a study of breast tumors, draining lymph nodes, adjacent tissues. Breast cancer patients provided tissue from their axillary draining lymph nodes. TCRdb passed the multiplex PCR reads through MiXCR, listing each CDR3 protein once. The sample consists of some 170,000 distinct CDR3 sequences, 33% of them appearing once. What was sequenced was axillary lymph node tissue. The receptors come from a female donor with breast cancer. Some clones in this sample may be carry-over from other donors' samples.

This clonotype appeared many times. One base away lies a much larger clone, so this may be a sequencing read error. The V and J genes are TRBV29-1 and TRBJ1-5; 7 bases agree with TRBD1. The CDR3 is made up of 13 amino acids. Germline lookup yields CDR1 SQVTM and CDR2 ANQGSEA. CDR3 loop: CGVGDRVDQPQHF. The CDR3 DNA sequence: TGCGGCGTGGGTGACAGGGTGGATCAGCCCCAGCATTTT.

This clonotype came up many times. J is TRBJ2-5 and V is TRBV7-9; 9 bases map to TRBD1. In germline, CDR1 is SEHNR, CDR2 FQNEAQ (reference sequence). The CDR3 spans 17 residues. J was trimmed by 4 bases and V by 4 bases; bases with no gene match: 13. The CDR3 protein is CASSSVSRDRERETQYF. The CDR3, as DNA: TGTGCCAGCAGCTCAGTGAGCCGGGACAGGGAACGAGAGACCCAGTACTTC. Supplemented by reference TRBV7-9 and TRBJ2-5, the full variable domain reads DTGVSQNPRHKITKRGQNVTFRCDPISEHNRLYWYRQTLGQGPEFLTYFQNEAQLEKSRLLSDRFSAERPKGSFSTLEIQRTEQGDSAMYLCASSSVSRDRERETQYFGPGTRLLVL.

In its sample, this clonotype was seen many times. The V call is TRBV29-1, the J call TRBJ2-1; 8 nucleotides agree with TRBD2. J lost 6 bases, V lost 7 bases, and 8 bases had no gene match. This CDR3 contains 13 residues. Germline values: CDR1 SQVTM, CDR2 ANQGSEA. Here the CDR3 reads CSAPGTRTNEQFF. As DNA, the CDR3 is TGCAGCGCACCCGGGACTAGAACCAATGAGCAGTTCTTC.

The table lists this clonotype with a few counts. The genes are TRBV28 and TRBJ2-1; D may be TRBD2 (5 bases). V dropped 10 bases and J dropped 0 bases, with 10 bases sitting between them. The germline V gene encodes CDR1 MDHEN and CDR2 SYDVKM. The CDR3 is 13 amino acids. The DNA of the CDR3 is TGTGCCACCCAAGCGGACTCCTACAATGAGCAGTTCTTC. This encodes CATQADSYNEQFF.

This sequence joins TRBV2 and TRBJ1-1; 9 bases are a match to TRBD1. The CDR3 is made up of 17 amino acids. J was trimmed by 4 bases and V by 5 bases; bases with no gene match: 14. Germline V gives CDR1 SNHLY, CDR2 FYNNEI. The CDR3, as DNA: TGTGCCAGCAGTAACAGGGGGCGCGGATCCGGGAGCACTGAAGCTTTCTTT. As protein: CASSNRGRGSGSTEAFF.

This clonotype has just a few counts. This may come from a read error, since a much larger clone is one base off. This chain links TRBV12-5 with TRBJ2-1, with TRBD2 matching 8 bases. The CDR3 runs 15 residues. Germline CDR1 is LGHNT and CDR2 is FRNRAP. This CDR3 is CASGKAGAVYSEQFF. The CDR3 region has the DNA TGTGCTAGTGGCAAAGCGGGAGCGGTGTACAGTGAGCAGTTCTTC.

This clonotype was observed at least ten times. This sequence joins TRBV24-1 and TRBJ2-1; 13 bases are shared with TRBD2. Germline trimming cut 2 bases from V and 10 bases from J; bases unmatched to any gene: 4. From germline, CDR1 is KGHDR and CDR2 SFDVKD. CDR3 length: 15 amino acids. The CDR3 region is CATSDSGLAGREQFF. DNA for the CDR3: TGTGCCACCAGTGATTCGGGACTAGCGGGACGAGAGCAGTTCTTC.

The V and J genes are TRBV20-1 and TRBJ1-5, with TRBD1 identical over 11 bases. Per the germline V gene, CDR1 is DFQATT and CDR2 is SNEGSKA (reference sequence). The CDR3 spans 17 residues. The trim removed 1 base at V and 0 bases at J, leaving 5 bases unmatched. CDR3 in amino acids: CSARVGTGGNSNQPQHF. For the CDR3, the DNA is TGCAGTGCTAGAGTCGGGACAGGGGGTAATAGCAATCAGCCCCAGCATTTT.

This clonotype has just one count. One end of the junction is discordant with germline, which a read error may explain. The gene calls are TRBV12-3 or TRBV12-4 and TRBJ1-6; no reliable D call. CDR3 size: 14 residues. For the CDR3, the DNA is TGTGCCAGCAGCTTATTCCGGACTAATTCACCCCTCCTCTTT. It codes for CASSLFRTNSPLLF.

The rearrangement uses TRBV5-1 and TRBJ2-3, with TRBD2 matching 8 bases. V gave up 1 base and J gave up 9 bases; unmatched junction bases: 4. The CDR3 sequence is 13 residues long. CDR1 is SGHRS, CDR2 YFSETQ, per germline. This CDR3 is CASSLISGVTQYF. The DNA of the CDR3 is TGCGCCAGCAGCTTGATTAGCGGGGTAACGCAGTATTTT.

This clonotype occurred many times. The gene calls are TRBV9 and TRBJ2-6, with D tentatively TRBD1 (5 bases). The ends were cut back, 3 bases at V and 0 bases at J, with 19 bases in the middle. The germline V gene encodes CDR1 SGDLS and CDR2 YYNGEE. The CDR3 sequence is 19 residues long. The CDR3 DNA reads as TGTGCCAGCAGCGGCTCTTTGAGGACACCCCGCTCTGGGGCCAACGTCCTGACTTTC. Its protein product is CASSGSLRTPRSGANVLTF.

This clonotype was seen only a few times. A read error may be the cause here, since a much bigger clone is one base away. The V gene is TRBV24-1, the J gene TRBJ2-2; D not resolved. Per germline, CDR1 KGHDR and CDR2 SFDVKD. This CDR3 is 12 amino acids long. Trimming shortened V by 3 bases and J by 9 bases, and 7 bases separated the two germline ends. CDR3 DNA: TGTGCCACCAGTGATGTCCCCAGGGAGCTGTTTTTT. Translation: CATSDVPRELFF.

This clonotype was observed many times. The chain recombines TRBV7-9 with TRBJ2-1; either TRBD1 or TRBD2 may supply D (5 bases each). Germline V CDR1 and CDR2: SEHNR, FQNEAQ (reference sequence). Trimming took 5 bases from V and 8 from J, leaving 22 bases between them. The CDR3 is 16 residues long. The CDR3 nucleotides are TGTGCCAGCAGCGTACCCCGGGACGGTGGGTGGGATGAGCAGTTCTTC. Protein sequence: CASSVPRDGGWDEQFF. Drawing the rest from reference TRBV7-9 and TRBJ2-1, the complete variable domain is DTGVSQNPRHKITKRGQNVTFRCDPISEHNRLYWYRQTLGQGPEFLTYFQNEAQLEKSRLLSDRFSAERPKGSFSTLEIQRTEQGDSAMYLCASSVPRDGGWDEQFFGPGTRLTVL.

Comment on this clonotype: Germline is not matched at one junction end, which may reflect a read error. The V and J genes are TRBV2 and TRBJ1-5, with TRBD1 matching over 7 bases. CDR3 size: 13 residues. Germline V gives CDR1 SNHLY, CDR2 FYNNEI. This chain's CDR3 is CASGGQSNRPQHF. CDR3 bases: TGTGCCAGTGGGGGACAGAGTAATCGGCCCCAGCATTTT.

This clonotype was counted many times. The chain recombines TRBV27 with TRBJ1-3; D perhaps matches TRBD1 (5 bases). Germline CDR1 reads MNHEY; CDR2 reads SMNVEV (reference sequence). The CDR3 is 13 residues long. The ends were cut back, 6 bases at V and 8 bases at J, with 14 bases in the middle. CDR3 protein: CASRYAQGDTIYF. As DNA, the CDR3 is TGTGCCAGCAGATACGCCCAGGGTGACACCATATATTTT.